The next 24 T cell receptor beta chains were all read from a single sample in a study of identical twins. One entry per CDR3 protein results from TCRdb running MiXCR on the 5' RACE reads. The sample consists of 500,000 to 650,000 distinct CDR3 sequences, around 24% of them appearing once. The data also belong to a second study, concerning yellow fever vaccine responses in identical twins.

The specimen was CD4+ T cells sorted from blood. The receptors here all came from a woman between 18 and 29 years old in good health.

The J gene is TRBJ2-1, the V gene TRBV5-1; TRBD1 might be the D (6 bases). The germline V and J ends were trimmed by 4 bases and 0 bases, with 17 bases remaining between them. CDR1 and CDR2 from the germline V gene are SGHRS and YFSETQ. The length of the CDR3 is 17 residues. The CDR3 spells CASSTTGKMSSYNEQFF. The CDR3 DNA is TGCGCCAGCAGCACTACAGGGAAAATGAGCTCCTACAATGAGCAGTTCTTC.

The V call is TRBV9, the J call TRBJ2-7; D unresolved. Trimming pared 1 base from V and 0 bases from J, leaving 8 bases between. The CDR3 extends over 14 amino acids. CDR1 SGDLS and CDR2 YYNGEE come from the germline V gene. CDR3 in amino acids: CASSVRLSSYEQYF. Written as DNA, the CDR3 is TGTGCCAGCAGCGTACGACTTAGCTCCTACGAGCAGTACTTC.

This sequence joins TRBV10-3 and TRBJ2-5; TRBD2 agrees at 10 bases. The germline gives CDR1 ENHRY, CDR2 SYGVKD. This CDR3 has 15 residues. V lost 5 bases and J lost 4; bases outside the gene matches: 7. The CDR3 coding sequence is TGTGCCATCAGTCCGAGCGGGGGGGCCTCAGAGACCCAGTACTTC. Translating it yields CAISPSGGASETQYF.

The CDR3 coding sequence is TGTGCCAGCAGTGGCCCCGGTGGACCTAGCACAGATACGCAGTATTTT. Its translation is CASSGPGGPSTDTQYF. The chain combines TRBV25-1 with TRBJ2-3; D remains unclear. The ends were cut back, 4 bases at V and 0 bases at J, with 14 bases in the middle. This CDR3 comprises 16 residues. The germline gives CDR1 MGHDK, CDR2 SYGVNS.

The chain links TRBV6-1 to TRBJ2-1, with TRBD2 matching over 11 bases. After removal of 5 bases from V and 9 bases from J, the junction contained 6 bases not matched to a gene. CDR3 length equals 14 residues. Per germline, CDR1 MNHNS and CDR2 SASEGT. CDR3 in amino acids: CASSPTSGRPEQFF. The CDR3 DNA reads TGTGCCAGCAGTCCCACTAGCGGGAGACCTGAGCAGTTCTTC.

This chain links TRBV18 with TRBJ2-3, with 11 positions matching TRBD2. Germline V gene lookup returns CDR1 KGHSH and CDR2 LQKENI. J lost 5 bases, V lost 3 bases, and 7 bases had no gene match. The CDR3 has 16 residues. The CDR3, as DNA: TGTGCCAGCTCACCGGCCGGGACTAGCGGCGGAGATACGCAGTATTTT. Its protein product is CASSPAGTSGGDTQYF.

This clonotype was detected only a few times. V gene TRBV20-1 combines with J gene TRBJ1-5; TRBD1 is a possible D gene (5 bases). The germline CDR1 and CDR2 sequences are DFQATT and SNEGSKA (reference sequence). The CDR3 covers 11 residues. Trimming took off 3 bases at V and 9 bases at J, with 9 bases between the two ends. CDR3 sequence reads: CSARGDGPQHF. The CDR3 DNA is TGCAGTGCTAGGGGGGATGGGCCCCAGCATTTT.

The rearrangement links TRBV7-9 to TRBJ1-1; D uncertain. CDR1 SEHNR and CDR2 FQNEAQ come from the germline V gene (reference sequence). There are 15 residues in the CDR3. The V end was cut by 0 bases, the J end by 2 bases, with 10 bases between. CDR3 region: CASSLAAGPNTEAFF. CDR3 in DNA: TGTGCCAGCAGCTTAGCGGCCGGACCCAACACTGAAGCTTTCTTT. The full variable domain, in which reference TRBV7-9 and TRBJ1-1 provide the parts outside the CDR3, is DTGVSQNPRHKITKRGQNVTFRCDPISEHNRLYWYRQTLGQGPEFLTYFQNEAQLEKSRLLSDRFSAERPKGSFSTLEIQRTEQGDSAMYLCASSLAAGPNTEAFFGQGTRLTVV.

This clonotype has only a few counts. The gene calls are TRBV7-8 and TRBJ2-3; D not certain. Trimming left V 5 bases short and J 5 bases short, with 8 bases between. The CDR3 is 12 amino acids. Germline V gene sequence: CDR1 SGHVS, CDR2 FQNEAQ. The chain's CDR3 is CASSMRIDTQYF. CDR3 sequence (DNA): TGTGCCAGCAGCATGAGAATAGATACGCAGTATTTT.

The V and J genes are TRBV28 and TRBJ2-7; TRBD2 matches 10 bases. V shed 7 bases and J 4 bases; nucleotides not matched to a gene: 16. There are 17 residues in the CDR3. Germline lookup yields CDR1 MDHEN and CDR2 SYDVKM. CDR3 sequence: CASTTPPGTSASYEQYF. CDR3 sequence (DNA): TGTGCCAGCACTACACCCCCGGGGACTAGCGCTTCGTACGAGCAGTACTTC.

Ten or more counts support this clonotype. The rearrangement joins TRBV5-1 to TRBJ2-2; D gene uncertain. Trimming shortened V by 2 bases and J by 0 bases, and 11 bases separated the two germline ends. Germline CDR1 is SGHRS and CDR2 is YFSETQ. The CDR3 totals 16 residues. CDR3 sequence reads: CASSLRPDANTGELFF. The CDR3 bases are TGCGCCAGCAGCTTACGACCTGACGCGAACACCGGGGAGCTGTTTTTT.

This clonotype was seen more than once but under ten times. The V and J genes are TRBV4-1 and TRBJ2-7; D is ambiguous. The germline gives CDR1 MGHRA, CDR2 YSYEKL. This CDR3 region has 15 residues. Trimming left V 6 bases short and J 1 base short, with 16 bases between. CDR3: CASRKIGSSSYEQYF. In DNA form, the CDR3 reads TGCGCCAGCAGAAAAATTGGTTCCAGTTCCTACGAGCAGTACTTC.

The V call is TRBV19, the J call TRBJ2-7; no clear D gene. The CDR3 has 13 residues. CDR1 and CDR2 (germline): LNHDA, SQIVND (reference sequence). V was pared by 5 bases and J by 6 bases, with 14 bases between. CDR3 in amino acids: CASSGQFSREQYF. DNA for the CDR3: TGTGCCAGTAGTGGGCAATTCAGTCGCGAGCAGTACTTC. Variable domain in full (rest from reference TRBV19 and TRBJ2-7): DGGITQSPKYLFRKEGQNVTLSCEQNLNHDAMYWYRQDPGQGLRLIYYSQIVNDFQKGDIAEGYSVSREKKESFPLTVTSAQKNPTAFYLCASSGQFSREQYFGPGTRLTVT.

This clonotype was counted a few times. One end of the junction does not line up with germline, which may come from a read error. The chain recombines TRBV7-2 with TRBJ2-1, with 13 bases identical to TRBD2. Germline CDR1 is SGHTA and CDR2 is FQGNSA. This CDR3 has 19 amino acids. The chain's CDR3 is CASSLARGTSGVSYNEQFF. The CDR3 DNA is TGTGCCAGCAGTTTAGCGCGGGGGACTAGCGGGGTATCCTACAATGAGCAGTTCTTC.

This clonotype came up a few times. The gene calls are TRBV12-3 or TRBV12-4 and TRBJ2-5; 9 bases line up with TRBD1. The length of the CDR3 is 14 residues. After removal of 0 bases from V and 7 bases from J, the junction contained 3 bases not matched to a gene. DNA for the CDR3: TGTGCCAGCAGTTTAGCGGGACAGGGTGGGACCCAGTACTTC. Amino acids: CASSLAGQGGTQYF.

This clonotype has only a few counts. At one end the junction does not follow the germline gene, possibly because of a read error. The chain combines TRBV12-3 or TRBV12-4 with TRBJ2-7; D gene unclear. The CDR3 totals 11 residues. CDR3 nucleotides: TGTGCCAGCAGTTTCTCCAACGAGCAGTACTTC. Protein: CASSFSNEQYF.

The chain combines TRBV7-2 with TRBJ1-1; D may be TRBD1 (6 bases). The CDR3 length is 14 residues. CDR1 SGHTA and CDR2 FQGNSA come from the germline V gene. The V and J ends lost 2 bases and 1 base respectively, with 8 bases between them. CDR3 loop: CASSLQQGNTEAFF. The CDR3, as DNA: TGTGCCAGCAGCTTACAACAGGGGAACACTGAAGCTTTCTTT.

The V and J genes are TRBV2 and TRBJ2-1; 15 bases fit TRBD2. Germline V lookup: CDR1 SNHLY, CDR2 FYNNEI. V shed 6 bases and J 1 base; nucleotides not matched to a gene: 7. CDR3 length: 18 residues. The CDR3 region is CASRNPGLAGGSYNEQFF. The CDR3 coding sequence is TGTGCCAGCAGGAACCCGGGACTAGCGGGAGGTTCCTACAATGAGCAGTTCTTC. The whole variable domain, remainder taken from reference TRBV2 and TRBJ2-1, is EPEVTQTPSHQVTQMGQEVILRCVPISNHLYFYWYRQILGQKVEFLVSFYNNEISEKSEIFDDQFSVERPDGSNFTLKIRSTKLEDSAMYFCASRNPGLAGGSYNEQFFGPGTRLTVL.

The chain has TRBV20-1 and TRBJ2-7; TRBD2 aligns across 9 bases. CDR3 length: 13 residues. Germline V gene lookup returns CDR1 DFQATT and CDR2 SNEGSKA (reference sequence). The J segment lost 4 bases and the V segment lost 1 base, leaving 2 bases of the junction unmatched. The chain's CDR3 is CSARGTSAYEQYF. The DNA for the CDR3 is TGCAGTGCTAGAGGGACTAGCGCATACGAGCAGTACTTC.

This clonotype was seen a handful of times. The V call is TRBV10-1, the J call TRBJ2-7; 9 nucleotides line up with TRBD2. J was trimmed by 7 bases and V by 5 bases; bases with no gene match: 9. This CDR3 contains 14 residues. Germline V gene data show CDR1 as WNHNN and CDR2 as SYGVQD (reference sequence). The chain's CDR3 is CASSSSGRIWEQYF. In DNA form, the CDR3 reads TGCGCCAGCAGTTCCAGCGGGAGGATCTGGGAGCAGTACTTC.

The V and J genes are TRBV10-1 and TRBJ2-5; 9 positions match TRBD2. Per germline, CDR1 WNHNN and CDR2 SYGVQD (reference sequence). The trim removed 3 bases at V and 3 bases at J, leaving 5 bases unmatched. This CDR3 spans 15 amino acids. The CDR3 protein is CASSDGSSGKETQYF. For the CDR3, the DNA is TGCGCCAGCAGTGACGGATCTAGCGGGAAAGAGACCCAGTACTTC.

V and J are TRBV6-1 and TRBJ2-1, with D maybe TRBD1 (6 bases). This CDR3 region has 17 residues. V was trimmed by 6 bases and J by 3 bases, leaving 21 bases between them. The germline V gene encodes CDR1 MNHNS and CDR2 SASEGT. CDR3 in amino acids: CASSSTTGTTIYNEQFF. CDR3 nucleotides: TGTGCCAGCAGCTCAACGACCGGGACAACGATCTACAATGAGCAGTTCTTC.

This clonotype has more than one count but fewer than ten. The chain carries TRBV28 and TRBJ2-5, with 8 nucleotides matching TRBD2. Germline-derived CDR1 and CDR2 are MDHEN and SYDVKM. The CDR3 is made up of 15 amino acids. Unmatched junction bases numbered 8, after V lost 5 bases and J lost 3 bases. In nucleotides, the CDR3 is TGTGCCAGCAGTATAATAGCGGGATTAAAAGAGACCCAGTACTTC. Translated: CASSIIAGLKETQYF.

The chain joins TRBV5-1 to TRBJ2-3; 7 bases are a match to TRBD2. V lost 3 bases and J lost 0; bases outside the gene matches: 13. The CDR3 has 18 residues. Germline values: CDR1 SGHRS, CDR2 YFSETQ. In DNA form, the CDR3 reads TGCGCCAGCAGCTGGAGATCGGGAGGAGGGGATAGCACAGATACGCAGTATTTT. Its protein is CASSWRSGGGDSTDTQYF.